Each of the 9 T cell receptor beta chains below was sequenced from the same sample in a study of control samples from healthy donors and cancer patients. Sequencing was performed with immunoSEQ multiplex PCR; in TCRdb, only in-frame clones are kept and a portion is missing. In the table there are some 12,000 clones, around 94% of which are singletons. Sequencing was done on a sample of PBMCs. These TCRs come from a man between 65 and 85 years old with head and neck cancer.

The chain employs TRBV7-2 and TRBJ1-3; D not resolved. This CDR3 is 17 amino acids long. Trimming took 4 bases from V and 0 from J, leaving 16 bases between them. Per germline, CDR1 SGHTA and CDR2 FQGNSA. CDR3 bases: TGTGCCAGCAGCTCGCCAAGTGGGTCAAGCTCTGGAAACACCATATATTTT. It encodes CASSSPSGSSSGNTIYF. Based on the CDR3 plus reference TRBV7-2 and TRBJ1-3, the full variable domain is GAGVSQSPSNKVTEKGKDVELRCDPISGHTALYWYRQSLGQGLEFLIYFQGNSAPDKSGLPSDRFSAERTGGSVSTLTIQRTQQEDSAVYLCASSSPSGSSSGNTIYFGEGSWLTVV.

Concerning this clone: In the same sample, other DNA sequences code for this CDR3. The V and J genes are TRBV5-1 and TRBJ2-2; D is possibly TRBD2 (6 bases). This CDR3 comprises 16 residues. Trimming left V 0 bases short and J 4 bases short, with 13 bases between. Germline CDR1 reads SGHRS; CDR2 reads YFSETQ. This chain's CDR3 is CASSLVEEGPTGELFF. For the CDR3, the DNA is TGCGCCAGCAGCTTGGTCGAGGAGGGACCCACCGGGGAGCTGTTTTTT.

This clone was counted once. The chain combines TRBV5-1 with TRBJ2-2; no reliable D call. CDR1 is SGHRS, CDR2 YFSETQ, per germline. The ends were cut back, 6 bases at V and 2 bases at J, with 11 bases in the middle. CDR3 size: 14 residues. Here the CDR3 DNA reads TGCGCCAGCACTCTGGGGTCAAACACCGGGGAGCTGTTTTTT. Translating gives CASTLGSNTGELFF.

The chain joins TRBV2 to TRBJ2-1, with 7 bases matching TRBD1. J gave up 5 bases and V 4 bases, and 8 bases lay outside the gene matches. This CDR3 spans 15 amino acids. CDR1 is SNHLY, CDR2 FYNNEI, per germline. The CDR3 reads CASSGFTGDDNEQFF. The CDR3 DNA sequence: TGTGCCAGCAGTGGGTTTACAGGGGATGACAATGAGCAGTTCTTC.

J is TRBJ1-5 and V is TRBV2; perhaps TRBD1 as D (5 bases). Deletions cut 5 bases from V and 4 bases from J, with 12 bases between. The CDR3 covers 14 residues. Germline values: CDR1 SNHLY, CDR2 FYNNEI. In DNA form, the CDR3 reads TGTGCCAGCAGTCAGACAGCAGAGAATCAGCCCCAGCATTTT. Its translation: CASSQTAENQPQHF.

The chain couples TRBV25-1 to TRBJ1-3, with 7 bases matching TRBD1. The germline CDR1 and CDR2 sequences are MGHDK and SYGVNS. The ends lost 6 bases at V and 2 bases at J; junction bases unmatched: 7. The CDR3 is 15 residues long. CDR3 region: CASRQTGATGNTIYF. CDR3 sequence (DNA): TGTGCCAGCAGACAAACAGGGGCTACTGGAAACACCATATATTTT.

The genes are TRBV6-2 or TRBV6-3 and TRBJ2-1, with D possibly TRBD1 on 6 matching bases. Trimming removed 0 bases at V and 0 bases at J, with 9 bases between. CDR1 MNHEY and CDR2 SVGEGT come from the germline V gene. This CDR3 contains 16 residues. CDR3 in DNA: TGTGCCAGCAGTTACTCGGACAGAAGCTCCTACAATGAGCAGTTCTTC. Protein product: CASSYSDRSSYNEQFF.

The DNA of the CDR3 is TGTGCCAGCAGTCCCGGGACACCCCAAGAGACCCAGTACTTC. It is translated as CASSPGTPQETQYF. The chain joins TRBV6-6 to TRBJ2-5, with D possibly being TRBD1 (6 bases). Looked up from germline, CDR1 is MNHNY and CDR2 is SVGAGI (reference sequence). The V end was cut by 5 bases, the J end by 1 base, with 11 bases between. This CDR3 contains 14 residues.

The V gene is TRBV6-5, the J gene TRBJ2-7; 8 positions match TRBD2. V shed 0 bases and J 7 bases; nucleotides not matched to a gene: 11. The CDR3 covers 16 residues. Germline CDR1 and CDR2: MNHEY and SVGAGI. The CDR3 bases are TGTGCCAGCAGTTACTCGATACTAGCGGAGTCTATGGAGCAGTACTTC. This translates into CASSYSILAESMEQYF.